This T cell receptor beta chain was recovered during a study of cytotoxic CD8 clonotypes in ibrutinib-treated CLL. Study-level background: Researchers reported 11 relapsed/refractory and 15 treatment-naive patients, roughly 17 of them IGHV unmutated. Response sampling took place at median 12 months of treatment, range 6 to 36.

Study-wide findings and caveats: Against age-matched healthy donors, baseline clonality ran higher and tracked circulating CD8+ T-cell counts. On treatment, the uncommon public clonotypes contracted or remained stable.

To note about this clone: Its specificity is not known.

The assay was immunoSEQ multiplex PCR, and TCRdb's table has in-frame clones only and misses some. The table lists about 300,000 clones, less than 85% of them singletons. The TCR originated in a human donor with chronic lymphocytic leukemia. Source: PBMCs, taken at disease progression, from a patient treated with ibrutinib.

Written as DNA, the CDR3 is TGTGCCAGCAGTTACCCGAGGGCCAACGTCCTGACTTTC. Protein sequence: CASSYPRANVLTF. This chain connects TRBV6-5 to TRBJ2-6; no clear D gene. V lost 2 bases and J lost 5, with 4 bases in between. The CDR3 sequence is 13 residues long. CDR1 and CDR2 from the germline V gene are MNHEY and SVGAGI.